Each of the 23 T cell receptor beta chains below was sequenced from the same sample in a study of vaccination and CD4 T cells after COVID-19. Their antigen targets remain unknown. Regarding time point: late sampling 161 to 241 days after vaccination in a few convalescent patients. Described treatment: approximately nine-day PBMC culture with coronavirus spike peptide pools or control peptides (ViraFEST assay). The study sequenced cultured CD4+ T cell DNA using the Oncomine TCR Beta short-read assay. TCRdb passed the PCR reads through MiXCR, listing each CDR3 protein once. The sample records 25,000 to 30,000 distinct CDR3 sequences, around 41% being singletons. The sample here was CD4+ T cells from blood, cultured in vitro, taken about 7 months after SARS-CoV-2 vaccination. The receptors originated from a human donor who had recovered from COVID-19.

The rearrangement uses TRBV4-2 and TRBJ2-1; D gene ambiguous. Germline V gives CDR1 LGHNA, CDR2 YNFKEQ. V was pared by 1 base and J by 6 bases, with 19 bases between. The CDR3 is 17 residues long. Written as DNA, the CDR3 is TGTGCCAGCAGCCAAGGCGGACGTGGCGGCACCTCCAATGAGCAGTTCTTC. It specifies CASSQGGRGGTSNEQFF.

This clonotype was counted between two and nine times. This chain uses TRBV20-1 with TRBJ2-1; D may be TRBD2 (5 bases). Trimming took off 5 bases at V and 5 bases at J, with 16 bases between the two ends. The CDR3 contains 14 residues. The germline gives CDR1 DFQATT, CDR2 SNEGSKA (reference sequence). CDR3 loop: CSAADTRADNEQFF. CDR3 in DNA: TGCAGTGCTGCAGACACACGAGCGGACAATGAGCAGTTCTTC.

The chain joins TRBV6-5 to TRBJ2-3; no definite D call. The CDR3 spans 15 residues. The ends were cut back, 0 bases at V and 6 bases at J, with 13 bases in the middle. From germline, CDR1 is MNHEY and CDR2 SVGAGI. Here the CDR3 reads CASSYSKVFPDTQYF. CDR3 nucleotide sequence: TGTGCCAGCAGTTACTCGAAGGTCTTCCCGGATACGCAGTATTTT.

V and J are TRBV20-1 and TRBJ2-1; either TRBD1 or TRBD2 may fit D (5 bases each). The V and J ends lost 5 bases and 4 bases respectively, with 21 bases between them. This CDR3 is 16 amino acids long. Germline V gene lookup returns CDR1 DFQATT and CDR2 SNEGSKA (reference sequence). The CDR3 here is CSARDSGTAHYNEQFF. Written as DNA, the CDR3 is TGCAGTGCTCGCGACTCCGGGACCGCCCATTACAATGAGCAGTTCTTC.

J is TRBJ1-2 and V is TRBV27; the D gene is possibly TRBD1 (5 bases). CDR3 length equals 13 residues. Per the germline V gene, CDR1 is MNHEY and CDR2 is SMNVEV (reference sequence). V was pared by 3 bases and J by 8 bases, with 13 bases between. CDR3 in amino acids: CASSFEGRGGYTF. In DNA, the CDR3 is TGTGCCAGCAGTTTCGAGGGTAGGGGCGGCTACACCTTC.

V gene TRBV6-1 combines with J gene TRBJ1-1, with 8 bases that match TRBD1. The trim removed 0 bases at V and 1 base at J, leaving 4 bases unmatched. Germline V gene data show CDR1 as MNHNS and CDR2 as SASEGT. CDR3 length equals 16 residues. For the CDR3, the DNA is TGTGCCAGCAGTGAAGCACCTGGGACAGGGAACACTGAAGCTTTCTTT. Its protein product is CASSEAPGTGNTEAFF.

The rearrangement uses TRBV20-1 and TRBJ2-3; D is undetermined. The CDR3 spans 15 residues. Germline lookup yields CDR1 DFQATT and CDR2 SNEGSKA (reference sequence). Trimming took 4 bases from V and 0 from J, leaving 14 bases between them. For the CDR3, the DNA is TGCAGTGCTACCAGGTCGGCGGCTAGCACAGATACGCAGTATTTT. The encoded protein is CSATRSAASTDTQYF.

This chain uses TRBV7-6 with TRBJ2-7; D may match TRBD1 or TRBD2 (6 bases each). The CDR3 is made up of 15 amino acids. V dropped 0 bases and J dropped 4 bases, with 13 bases sitting between them. CDR1 is SGHVS and CDR2 is FNYEAQ in the germline V gene. CDR3 in DNA: TGTGCCAGCAGCTTAGCGGAGGGGGATTTATACGAGCAGTACTTC. Its translation: CASSLAEGDLYEQYF.

By share, this clonotype counts as medium-sized. The chain joins TRBV20-1 to TRBJ1-6; TRBD1 matches 9 bases. CDR1 and CDR2 from the germline V gene are DFQATT and SNEGSKA (reference sequence). J was trimmed by 5 bases and V by 5 bases; bases with no gene match: 4. This CDR3 contains 14 residues. CDR3 amino acids: CSAGDRANNSPLHF. The CDR3 DNA reads TGCAGTGCTGGGGACAGGGCGAATAATTCACCCCTCCACTTT.

The V and J genes are TRBV6-5 and TRBJ1-6; unclear D gene. Trimming removed 0 bases at V and 1 base at J, with 4 bases between. This CDR3 has 15 residues. The germline V gene encodes CDR1 MNHEY and CDR2 SVGAGI. CDR3 in DNA: TGTGCCAGCAGTTACTCAGGGTCCTATAATTCACCCCTCCACTTT. Protein sequence: CASSYSGSYNSPLHF.

This rearrangement joins TRBV18 to TRBJ1-2, with 7 bases matching TRBD1. CDR1 is KGHSH and CDR2 is LQKENI in the germline V gene. The CDR3 is made up of 13 amino acids. J lost 6 bases, V lost 6 bases, and 7 bases had no gene match. In nucleotides, the CDR3 is TGTGCCAGCTCCCCGACAGGGACCAATGGCTACACCTTC. It translates to CASSPTGTNGYTF.

This rearrangement joins TRBV9 to TRBJ1-6, with D tentatively TRBD1 (5 bases). The V gene's germline CDR1 is SGDLS and CDR2 YYNGEE. Trimming left V 3 bases short and J 9 bases short, with 16 bases between. The CDR3 extends over 15 amino acids. In DNA, the CDR3 is TGTGCCAGCAGCGCCCGGAGGGACGGCAGTTCACCCCTCCACTTT. Protein sequence: CASSARRDGSSPLHF.

This clonotype was counted between two and nine times. The chain links TRBV7-2 to TRBJ2-7, with 8 bases aligning to TRBD2. Germline CDR1 is SGHTA and CDR2 is FQGNSA. V was clipped by 5 bases and J by 4 bases; unmatched bases: 7. The CDR3 has 14 residues. The CDR3 bases are TGTGCCAGCAGCCCAACGGGGGGGGAATACGAGCAGTACTTC. It specifies CASSPTGGEYEQYF.

This clonotype turned up a few times. The chain carries TRBV6-1 and TRBJ1-2, with 9 bases matching TRBD1. CDR1 and CDR2 from the germline V gene are MNHNS and SASEGT. The CDR3 consists of 13 residues. After removal of 6 bases from V and 3 bases from J, the junction contained 2 bases not matched to a gene. CDR3 in amino acids: CASRRTGDYGYTF. The CDR3 coding sequence is TGTGCCAGCAGACGGACAGGGGACTATGGCTACACCTTC.

This clonotype came up a few times. The CDR3 DNA reads as TGTGCCAGCAGCTTAACTAGCGGGAGCCTTTATGAGCAGTTCTTC. Encoded protein: CASSLTSGSLYEQFF. V and J are TRBV6-1 and TRBJ2-1; the match to TRBD2 covers 11 bases. Germline CDR1 MNHNS, CDR2 SASEGT. The V segment lost 6 bases and the J segment 8 bases; nucleotides outside the gene matches: 9. The CDR3 totals 15 residues.

Remarks on this clonotype: An end of the junction does not agree with germline; a read error may underlie this. V usage is TRBV28 and J usage is TRBJ2-4, with 8 bases fitting TRBD1. The CDR3 totals 14 residues. Germline values: CDR1 MDHEN, CDR2 SYDVKM. The CDR3 sequence: CASSLEGYRGVQGF. The CDR3 region has the DNA TGTGCCAGCAGTTTAGAGGGGTACAGGGGGGTTCAGGGGTTC.

The chain links TRBV6-2 or TRBV6-3 to TRBJ2-5, with 7 bases identical to TRBD2. CDR1 and CDR2 (germline): MNHEY, SVGEGT. The CDR3 loop spans 12 amino acids. The junction had 4 bases not matched to a gene; V was cut back by 7 bases and J by 5 bases. The CDR3 spells CASTAGVETQYF. The CDR3 nucleotides are TGTGCCAGCACCGCGGGAGTGGAGACCCAGTACTTC.

This clonotype was observed a few times. CDR3 region: CASSLVPWREQNEQFF. The DNA of the CDR3 is TGTGCCAGCAGCTTAGTCCCCTGGCGGGAGCAAAATGAGCAGTTCTTC. The rearrangement links TRBV7-2 to TRBJ2-1; 7 positions match TRBD2. This CDR3 region has 16 residues. V dropped 1 base and J dropped 7; count of bases not matched to a gene: 10. Per the germline V gene, CDR1 is SGHTA and CDR2 is FQGNSA.

This clonotype was seen a few times. The rearrangement joins TRBV19 to TRBJ2-7; tentative D call: TRBD2 (6 bases). V was shortened by 9 bases and J by 7 bases, with 13 bases between the two germline ends. Germline loops: CDR1 LNHDA, CDR2 SQIVND (reference sequence). CDR3 length: 11 residues. The DNA of the CDR3 is TGTGCCAGCAGTCACGGGGGTGAGCAGTACTTC. It is translated as CASSHGGEQYF.

The sample holds a few counts of this clonotype. The chain recombines TRBV28 with TRBJ1-5; D gene ambiguous. The CDR3 runs to 16 residues. The V end was cut by 4 bases, the J end by 6 bases, with 19 bases between. In germline, CDR1 is MDHEN, CDR2 SYDVKM. CDR3 nucleotide sequence: TGTGCCAGCAGTTACACACGGGGAAGGGCAAGTCAGCCCCAGCATTTT. This translates into CASSYTRGRASQPQHF.

This rearrangement joins TRBV6-1 to TRBJ2-1; D possibly corresponds to TRBD2 (5 bases). This CDR3 is 13 amino acids long. The V end was cut by 8 bases, the J end by 6 bases, with 14 bases between. CDR1 and CDR2 from the germline V gene are MNHNS and SASEGT. As DNA, the CDR3 is TGTGCCAGCCTAGGTCGACTACTCAATGAGCAGTTCTTC. Encoded protein: CASLGRLLNEQFF.

The chain links TRBV11-1 to TRBJ2-1, with D possibly TRBD2 on 6 matching bases. Trimming left V 5 bases short and J 12 bases short, with 17 bases between. Germline CDR1 SGHAT, CDR2 FQDESV (reference sequence). The CDR3 sequence is 13 residues long. For the CDR3, the DNA is TGTGCCAGCAGCAGCGGGTTGCGCTCTGTGCAGTTCTTC. It encodes CASSSGLRSVQFF.

The chain is built from TRBV6-2 or TRBV6-3 and TRBJ2-7; D is uncertain. CDR3 length: 14 residues. Germline V lookup: CDR1 MNHEY, CDR2 SVGEGT. Trimming took off 2 bases at V and 3 bases at J, with 11 bases between the two ends. The CDR3 bases are TGTGCCAGCAGTTACCGACAAAGCTTCTACGAGCAGTACTTC. It encodes CASSYRQSFYEQYF.